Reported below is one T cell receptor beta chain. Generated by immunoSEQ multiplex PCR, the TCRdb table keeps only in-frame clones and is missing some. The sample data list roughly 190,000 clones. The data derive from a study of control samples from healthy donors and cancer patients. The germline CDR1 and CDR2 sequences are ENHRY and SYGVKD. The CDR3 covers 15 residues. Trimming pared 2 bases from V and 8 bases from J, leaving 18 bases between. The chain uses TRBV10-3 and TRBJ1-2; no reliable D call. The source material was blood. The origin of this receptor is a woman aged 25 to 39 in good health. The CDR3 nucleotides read TGTGCCATCAGTGAGGATGGTACGGGGTCAAGGGGCTACACCTTC. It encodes CAISEDGTGSRGYTF.